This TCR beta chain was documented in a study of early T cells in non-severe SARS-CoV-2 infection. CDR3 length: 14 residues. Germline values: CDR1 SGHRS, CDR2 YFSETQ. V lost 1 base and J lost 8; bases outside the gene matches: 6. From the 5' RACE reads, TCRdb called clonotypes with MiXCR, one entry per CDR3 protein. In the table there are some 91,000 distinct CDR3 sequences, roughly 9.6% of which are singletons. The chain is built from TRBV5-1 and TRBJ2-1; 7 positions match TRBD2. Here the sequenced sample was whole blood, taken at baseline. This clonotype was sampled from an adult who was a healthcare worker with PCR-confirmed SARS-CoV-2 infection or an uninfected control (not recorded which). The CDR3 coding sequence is TGCGCCAGCAGCTTGTTCGGGGGGTCGGATGAGCAGTTCTTC. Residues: CASSLFGGSDEQFF.